This TCR beta chain was captured by sequencing in a study of blood T cell repertoires in COVID-19. Overall study: The United States, Italy and Spain were the sources of the acute and convalescent COVID-19 samples. PBMCs, B-cell-depleted T cells, or T cells provided the cDNA or gDNA that made up the material.

As handled by the study authors: From reference gene primer amplification, estimates of nucleated cell counts were derived. Profiling relied on immunoSEQ multiplex PCR, and the TCRdb table lists in-frame clones only, not all of them. From that table come the V and J calls and clone size; the DNA was used to work out D and trimming. This table has 300,000 to 400,000 clones, approximately 85% appearing once. This clonotype originated in a human donor in a cohort sampled during active COVID-19. Sequenced sample: peripheral blood.

The CDR3 coding sequence is TGTGCCAGCAGGCCACCGGGACAACCCTCCTACGAGCAGTACTTC. Translated: CASRPPGQPSYEQYF. The rearrangement links TRBV6-4 to TRBJ2-7, with D tentatively TRBD1 (6 bases). The germline V and J ends were trimmed by 6 bases and 0 bases, with 15 bases remaining between them. In germline, CDR1 is MRHNA, CDR2 SNTAGT. This CDR3 is 15 amino acids long.